This T cell receptor (beta chain) is from a study of T cell responses to AZD1222 COVID-19 vaccine. The data were produced by immunoSEQ multiplex PCR, yet TCRdb's version contains in-frame clones alone and is incomplete. The sample shows around 90,000 clones, 88% of them seen only once. The CDR3 sequence is 18 residues long. Looked up from germline, CDR1 is GTSNPN and CDR2 is SVGIG (reference sequence). J lost 0 bases, V lost 2 bases, and 6 bases had no gene match. This TCR was sampled from an adult in good health. The chain recombines TRBV30 with TRBJ1-6; 11 nucleotides align to TRBD1. The sample here was peripheral blood, taken on day 0 of AZD1222 vaccination. The CDR3 DNA follows: TGTGCCTGGAGTACGGGACAGGGGGTTAGCTCCTATAATTCACCCCTCCACTTT. It encodes CAWSTGQGVSSYNSPLHF. Full variable domain (outside the CDR3, taken from reference TRBV30 and TRBJ1-6): SQTIHQWPATLVQPVGSPLSLECTVEGTSNPNLYWYRQAAGRGLQLLFYSVGIGQISSEVPQNLSASRPQDRQFILSSKKLLLSDSGFYLCAWSTGQGVSSYNSPLHFGNGTRLTVT.